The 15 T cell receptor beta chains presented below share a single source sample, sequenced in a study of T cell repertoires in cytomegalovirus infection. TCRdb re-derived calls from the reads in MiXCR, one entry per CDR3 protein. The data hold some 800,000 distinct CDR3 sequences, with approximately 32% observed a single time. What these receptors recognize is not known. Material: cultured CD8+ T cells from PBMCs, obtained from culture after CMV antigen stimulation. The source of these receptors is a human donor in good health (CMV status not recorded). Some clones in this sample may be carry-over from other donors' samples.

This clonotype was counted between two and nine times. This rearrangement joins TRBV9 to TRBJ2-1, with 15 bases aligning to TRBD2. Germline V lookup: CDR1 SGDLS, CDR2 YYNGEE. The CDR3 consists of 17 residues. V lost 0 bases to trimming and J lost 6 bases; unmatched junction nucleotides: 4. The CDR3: CASSVGTSGGGANEQFF. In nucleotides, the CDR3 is TGTGCCAGCAGCGTAGGGACTAGCGGGGGGGGGGCCAATGAGCAGTTCTTC. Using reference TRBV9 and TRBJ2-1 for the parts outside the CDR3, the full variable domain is DSGVTQTPKHLITATGQRVTLRCSPRSGDLSVYWYQQSLDQGLQFLIQYYNGEERAKGNILERFSAQQFPDLHSELNLSSLELGDSALYFCASSVGTSGGGANEQFFGPGTRLTVL.

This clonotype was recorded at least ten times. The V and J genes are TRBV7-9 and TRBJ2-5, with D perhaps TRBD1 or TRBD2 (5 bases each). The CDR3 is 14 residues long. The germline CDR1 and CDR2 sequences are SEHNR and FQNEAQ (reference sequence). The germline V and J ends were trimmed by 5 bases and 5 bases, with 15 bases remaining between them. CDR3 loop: CASSRIRDEETQYF. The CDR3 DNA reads TGTGCCAGCAGCCGTATCCGGGACGAGGAGACCCAGTACTTC.

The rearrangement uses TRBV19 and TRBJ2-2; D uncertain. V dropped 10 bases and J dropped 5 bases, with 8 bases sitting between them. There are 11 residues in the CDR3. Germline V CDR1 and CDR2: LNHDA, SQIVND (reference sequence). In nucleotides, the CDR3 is TGTGCCAATATCCAAACCGGGGAGCTGTTTTTT. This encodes CANIQTGELFF.

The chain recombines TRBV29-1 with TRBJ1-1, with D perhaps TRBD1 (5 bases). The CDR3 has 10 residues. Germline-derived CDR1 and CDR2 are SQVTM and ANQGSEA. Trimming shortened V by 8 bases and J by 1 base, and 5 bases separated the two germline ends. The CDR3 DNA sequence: TGCAGCACAGGGAACACTGAAGCTTTCTTT. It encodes CSTGNTEAFF.

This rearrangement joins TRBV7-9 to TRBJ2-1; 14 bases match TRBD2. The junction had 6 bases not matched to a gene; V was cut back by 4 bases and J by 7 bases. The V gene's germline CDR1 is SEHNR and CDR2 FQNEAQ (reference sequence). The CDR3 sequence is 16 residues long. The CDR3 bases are TGTGCCAGCAGCTACCGGACTAGCGGGGGGTTGAATGAGCAGTTCTTC. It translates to CASSYRTSGGLNEQFF.

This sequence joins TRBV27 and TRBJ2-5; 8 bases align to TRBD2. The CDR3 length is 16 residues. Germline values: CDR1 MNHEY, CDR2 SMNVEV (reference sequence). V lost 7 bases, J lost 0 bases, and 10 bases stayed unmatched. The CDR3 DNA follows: TGTGCCAGCATTACTCTCGGGGGGGGCGACCAAGAGACCCAGTACTTC. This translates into CASITLGGGDQETQYF.

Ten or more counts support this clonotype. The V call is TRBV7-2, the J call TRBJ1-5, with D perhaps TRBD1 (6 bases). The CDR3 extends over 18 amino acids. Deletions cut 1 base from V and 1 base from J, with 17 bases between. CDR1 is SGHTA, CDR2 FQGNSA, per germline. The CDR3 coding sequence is TGTGCCAGCAGCTTAGTAGGCTCCAGGGGTGGGAGCAATCAGCCCCAGCATTTT. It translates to CASSLVGSRGGSNQPQHF.

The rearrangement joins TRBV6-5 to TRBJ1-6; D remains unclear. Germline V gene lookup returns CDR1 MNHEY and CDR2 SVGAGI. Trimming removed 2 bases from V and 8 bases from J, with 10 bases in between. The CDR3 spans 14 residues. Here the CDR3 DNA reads TGTGCCAGCAGTTACGCACAGCACCATTCACCCCTCCACTTT. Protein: CASSYAQHHSPLHF.

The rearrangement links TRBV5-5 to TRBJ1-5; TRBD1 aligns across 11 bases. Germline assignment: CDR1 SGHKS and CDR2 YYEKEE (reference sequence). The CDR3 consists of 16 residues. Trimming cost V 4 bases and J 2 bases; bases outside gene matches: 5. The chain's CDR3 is CASSEDRGLGNQPQHF. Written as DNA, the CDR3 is TGTGCCAGCAGCGAGGACAGGGGGCTTGGCAATCAGCCCCAGCATTTT.

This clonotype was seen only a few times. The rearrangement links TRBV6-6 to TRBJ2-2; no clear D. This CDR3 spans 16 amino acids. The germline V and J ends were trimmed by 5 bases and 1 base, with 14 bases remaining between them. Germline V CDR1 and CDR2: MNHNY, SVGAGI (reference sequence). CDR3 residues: CASSPRSSMNTGELFF. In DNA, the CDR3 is TGTGCCAGCAGTCCAAGGTCCTCTATGAACACCGGGGAGCTGTTTTTT.

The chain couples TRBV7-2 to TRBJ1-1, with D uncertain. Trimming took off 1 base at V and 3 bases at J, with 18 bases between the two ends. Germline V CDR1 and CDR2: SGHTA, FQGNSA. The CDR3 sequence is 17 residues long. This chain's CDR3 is CASSLGLGREEDTEAFF. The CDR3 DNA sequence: TGTGCCAGCAGCTTAGGGCTGGGCCGGGAGGAAGACACTGAAGCTTTCTTT.

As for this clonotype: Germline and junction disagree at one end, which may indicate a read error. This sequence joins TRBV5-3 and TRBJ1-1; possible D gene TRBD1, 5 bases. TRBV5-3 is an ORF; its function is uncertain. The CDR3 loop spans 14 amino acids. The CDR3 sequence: CASSLVSSRAEAFF. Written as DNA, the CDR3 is TGTGCCAGCAGCTTGGTATCGAGCAGGGCTGAAGCTTTCTTT.

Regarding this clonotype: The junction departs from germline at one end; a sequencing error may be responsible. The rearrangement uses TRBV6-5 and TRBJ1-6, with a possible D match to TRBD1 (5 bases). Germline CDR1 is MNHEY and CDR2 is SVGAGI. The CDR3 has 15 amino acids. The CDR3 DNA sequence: TGTGCCAGCAGTTACACGATCGGGGGTTCTTCACCCATCCACTTT. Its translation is CASSYTIGGSSPIHF.

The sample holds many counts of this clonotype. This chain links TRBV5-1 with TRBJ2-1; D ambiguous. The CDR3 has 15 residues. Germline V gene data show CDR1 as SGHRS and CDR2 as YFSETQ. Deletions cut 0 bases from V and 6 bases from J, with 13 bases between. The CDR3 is CASSLAVGIVNEQFF. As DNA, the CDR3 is TGCGCCAGCAGCTTGGCCGTCGGCATTGTCAATGAGCAGTTCTTC. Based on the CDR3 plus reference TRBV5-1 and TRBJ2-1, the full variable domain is KAGVTQTPRYLIKTRGQQVTLSCSPISGHRSVSWYQQTPGQGLQFLFEYFSETQRNKGNFPGRFSGRQFSNSRSEMNVSTLELGDSALYLCASSLAVGIVNEQFFGPGTRLTVL.

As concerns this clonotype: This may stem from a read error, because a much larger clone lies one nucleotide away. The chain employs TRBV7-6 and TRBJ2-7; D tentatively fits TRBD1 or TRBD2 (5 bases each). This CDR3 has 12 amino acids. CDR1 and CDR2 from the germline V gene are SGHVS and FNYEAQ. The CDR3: CARSLGDDEQYF. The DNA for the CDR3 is TGTGCCAGGAGCTTAGGGGACGACGAGCAGTACTTC.